The entry that follows covers one T cell receptor beta chain sequence. The sample belongs to a study of shared clonotypes between healthy human individuals. Germline V gene lookup returns CDR1 SQVTM and CDR2 ANQGSEA. V shed 7 bases and J 5 bases; nucleotides not matched to a gene: 6. The CDR3 has 12 amino acids. Assay used: immunoSEQ multiplex PCR; TCRdb lists only in-frame clones, some missing. The data contain about 690,000 clones, around 91% of them singletons. The gene calls are TRBV29-1 and TRBJ1-1, with 8 bases lining up with TRBD1. This receptor was obtained from a man aged 18-30 years in good health. Some clones in this sample may be carry-over from other donors' samples. The sample was memory CD8+ T cells from PBMCs. Indicated subset: CD45RO+ cells pooled with CCR7-negative TemRA cells. CDR3 nucleotides: TGCAGCGGGAGGACAGGGCGAACTGAAGCTTTCTTT. Its protein is CSGRTGRTEAFF. Based on the CDR3 plus reference TRBV29-1 and TRBJ1-1, the full variable domain is SAVISQKPSRDICQRGTSLTIQCQVDSQVTMMFWYRQQPGQSLTLIATANQGSEATYESGFVIDKFPISRPNLTFSTLTVSNMSPEDSSIYLCSGRTGRTEAFFGQGTRLTVV.